This is a list of T cell receptor beta chains from one sample in a study of blood T cell repertoires in COVID-19. Sequencing used immunoSEQ multiplex PCR; TCRdb keeps in-frame clones, though not all of them. Of some 270,000 clones in the sample, roughly 91% were seen once. Specimen: peripheral blood. These receptors all come from a man aged 25-45 years with acute or convalescent COVID-19. CDR3s leave out the opening cysteine and the closing phenylalanine or tryptophan. Each record gives: J gene, V gene, CDR3 length, CDR3 protein.

J: TRBJ2-6; V: TRBV30; length: 10; CDR3: AWGTGSNVLT
J: TRBJ1-2; V: TRBV27; length: 13; CDR3: ASSSTGAGYYGYT
J: TRBJ2-6; V: TRBV3-1/TRBV3-2; length: 18; CDR3: ASSQDLGYLRSSGANVLT
J: TRBJ1-2; V: TRBV28; length: 13; CDR3: ASSYPGQANYGYT
J: TRBJ2-3; V: TRBV19; length: 14; CDR3: ASSIGTSGSTDTQY
J: TRBJ1-4; V: TRBV9; length: 12; CDR3: ASSGQGTNEKLF
J: TRBJ2-1; V: TRBV19; length: 12; CDR3: ASLQGANYNEQF
J: TRBJ1-1; V: TRBV9; length: 13; CDR3: ASSPSGGVNTEAF
J: TRBJ1-1; V: TRBV29-1; length: 13; CDR3: SVGRDRGWDTEAF
J: TRBJ1-1; V: TRBV11-2; length: 12; CDR3: ASSPQGMNTEAF
J: TRBJ2-5; V: TRBV3-1/TRBV3-2; length: 13; CDR3: ASSRNSQGRETQY
J: TRBJ1-4; V: TRBV6-1; length: 15; CDR3: ASSEAGQQGVAEKLF
J: TRBJ1-1; V: TRBV10-3; length: 11; CDR3: AISGGVNTEAF
J: TRBJ2-1; V: TRBV28; length: 12; CDR3: ASSASQGYNEQF
J: TRBJ1-4; V: TRBV30; length: 13; CDR3: AWSDPGGARGKLF
J: TRBJ1-5; V: TRBV6-5; length: 13; CDR3: ASSRGATSNQPQH
J: TRBJ2-2; V: TRBV5-6; length: 13; CDR3: ASSQLGGRSGELF
J: TRBJ1-5; V: TRBV10-3; length: 13; CDR3: AISDPIHSNQPQH
J: TRBJ2-5; V: TRBV5-1; length: 12; CDR3: ASRVRTGQETQY
J: TRBJ1-1; V: TRBV18; length: 12; CDR3: ASSPGRLNTEAF
J: TRBJ2-7; V: TRBV2; length: 11; CDR3: ASNRVPLYEQY
J: TRBJ1-4; V: TRBV14; length: 12; CDR3: ASRKQGGGEKLF
J: TRBJ1-1; V: TRBV18; length: 12; CDR3: ASSKDRVNTEAF
J: TRBJ2-5; V: TRBV29-1; length: 11; CDR3: SVEGTHQETQY
J: TRBJ2-3; V: TRBV5-1; length: 12; CDR3: ASRRQGAGDTQY
J: TRBJ1-1; V: TRBV5-5; length: 15; CDR3: ASSPYRQVRGNTEAF
J: TRBJ2-2; V: TRBV5-4; length: 13; CDR3: ASSRSGGAIGELF
J: TRBJ2-7; V: TRBV5-6; length: 14; CDR3: ASSLAPGTGIYEQY
J: TRBJ1-2; V: TRBV5-4; length: 12; CDR3: ASSLGEAGYGYT
J: TRBJ2-1; V: TRBV19; length: 12; CDR3: ASSIPGGYNEQF
J: TRBJ2-2; V: TRBV9; length: 13; CDR3: ASSAAGVNTGELF
J: TRBJ2-5; V: TRBV7-9; length: 14; CDR3: ASSFTSGGQEWTQY
J: TRBJ1-1; V: TRBV14; length: 11; CDR3: ASSQNYRESAF
J: TRBJ2-7; V: TRBV6-1; length: 9; CDR3: ASSETGEQY
J: TRBJ2-7; V: TRBV12-5; length: 12; CDR3: ASGFVEQLNEQY
J: TRBJ1-6; V: TRBV10-3; length: 12; CDR3: AIREPTGSSPLH
J: TRBJ1-1; V: TRBV7-8; length: 11; CDR3: ASSPNPNTEAF
J: TRBJ2-1; V: TRBV13; length: 15; CDR3: ASSLGNLKSSYNEQF
J: TRBJ1-6; V: TRBV11-3; length: 12; CDR3: ASSFRGDDSPLH
J: TRBJ1-1; V: TRBV27; length: 11; CDR3: ASSFTGDTEAF
J: TRBJ2-7; V: TRBV5-1; length: 13; CDR3: ASSGTGTVEDEQY